The 2 T cell receptor beta chains listed next were all sequenced from one sample in a study of post-analysis software for immune sequencing data. Study results and limitations: There were five or six TRBV segments more frequent in patients than controls, and TRBV5-6, TRBV5-1 and TRBV20-1 were among them.

For these TCRs, the target antigens are not known. Tagging with unique molecular identifiers was a feature of the TCR beta cDNA libraries. TCRdb used MiXCR to reprocess the PCR reads, holding one entry per CDR3 protein. The repertoire holds some 690,000 distinct CDR3 sequences, with approximately 59% as singletons. The sample was blood. The receptors come from a girl aged 2 to 10 with multiple sclerosis.

This clonotype was counted between two and nine times. The V call is TRBV7-9, the J call TRBJ2-5; 7 bases agree with TRBD1. Germline V lookup: CDR1 SEHNR, CDR2 FQNEAQ (reference sequence). The CDR3 length is 14 residues. After removal of 5 bases from V and 5 bases from J, the junction contained 8 bases not matched to a gene. CDR3 nucleotides: TGTGCCAGCAGCAAAGGGGGCGTGAGGGAGACCCAGTACTTC. This gives the protein CASSKGGVRETQYF.

This clonotype was detected only a few times. The V call is TRBV7-2, the J call TRBJ1-2, with TRBD1 matching over 10 bases. V was clipped by 4 bases and J by 7 bases; unmatched bases: 6. The CDR3 extends over 14 amino acids. Germline assignment: CDR1 SGHTA and CDR2 FQGNSA. The CDR3 here is CASSSDRGLRGYTF. The CDR3 bases are TGTGCCAGCAGCTCCGACAGGGGGCTGCGTGGCTACACCTTC.